This T cell receptor beta chain originates from a study of cytomegalovirus exposure and HLA in healthy donors. The germline V gene encodes CDR1 MGHDK and CDR2 SYGVNS. The CDR3 extends over 12 amino acids. Trimming took off 4 bases at V and 4 bases at J, with 7 bases between the two ends. This clone was observed a handful of times. PCR employed 60 Vbeta and 13 Jbeta primers. Measured with immunoSEQ multiplex PCR; TCRdb has only the in-frame clones, and not every one. Of about 160,000 clones in the sample, more than 75% were seen once. The clonotype was recovered from a man aged 18 to 30 in good health and CMV-seropositive. The rearrangement joins TRBV25-1 to TRBJ1-2, with D uncertain. The sequenced sample consisted of PBMCs. The CDR3 is CASSASVYGYTF. The CDR3 bases are TGTGCCAGCAGTGCCTCAGTCTATGGCTACACCTTC.